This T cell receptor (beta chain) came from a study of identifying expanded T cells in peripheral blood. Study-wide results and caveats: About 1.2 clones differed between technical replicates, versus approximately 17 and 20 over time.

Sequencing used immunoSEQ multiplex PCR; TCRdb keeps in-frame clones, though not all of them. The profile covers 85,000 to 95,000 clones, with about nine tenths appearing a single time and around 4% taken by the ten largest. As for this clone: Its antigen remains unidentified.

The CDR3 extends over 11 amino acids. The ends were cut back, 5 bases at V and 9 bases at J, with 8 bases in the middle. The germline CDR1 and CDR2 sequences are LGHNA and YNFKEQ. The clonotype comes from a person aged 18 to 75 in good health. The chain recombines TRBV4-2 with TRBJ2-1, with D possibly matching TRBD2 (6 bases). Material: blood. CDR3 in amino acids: CASSGGSEQFF. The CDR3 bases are TGTGCCAGCAGCGGGGGGAGTGAGCAGTTCTTC.